A single sample is the source of the 9 T cell receptor beta chains below, sequenced in a study of PD-1 blockade in mismatch repair-deficient tumors. The method was immunoSEQ multiplex PCR; TCRdb's version includes in-frame clones alone and lacks a portion of them. Of about 100,000 clones in the sample, 65% to 85% were seen once. Sequenced here: peripheral blood, sampled around 8 months after starting pembrolizumab. The receptors derive from an adult with mismatch repair-deficient cancer.

This chain joins TRBV7-9 and TRBJ1-1, with D possibly matching TRBD1 (5 bases). Germline V lookup: CDR1 SEHNR, CDR2 FQNEAQ (reference sequence). V was trimmed by 5 bases and J by 1 base, leaving 14 bases between them. CDR3 length: 15 amino acids. The CDR3 protein is CASSGPGPPNTEAFF. The CDR3 DNA follows: TGTGCCAGCAGCGGACCGGGACCGCCGAACACTGAAGCTTTCTTT. The whole variable domain, remainder taken from reference TRBV7-9 and TRBJ1-1, is DTGVSQNPRHKITKRGQNVTFRCDPISEHNRLYWYRQTLGQGPEFLTYFQNEAQLEKSRLLSDRFSAERPKGSFSTLEIQRTEQGDSAMYLCASSGPGPPNTEAFFGQGTRLTVV.

The J gene is TRBJ2-7, the V gene TRBV7-6, with 8 bases lining up with TRBD2. The ends lost 4 bases at V and 4 bases at J; junction bases unmatched: 9. The CDR3 has 15 amino acids. CDR1 SGHVS and CDR2 FNYEAQ come from the germline V gene. CDR3 in amino acids: CASSSKSGSWYEQYF. In DNA form, the CDR3 reads TGTGCCAGCAGCTCAAAAAGCGGGAGTTGGTACGAGCAGTACTTC.

This clone came up a few times. This chain joins TRBV4-2 and TRBJ2-7; possibly TRBD1 for D (6 bases). Per the germline V gene, CDR1 is LGHNA and CDR2 is YNFKEQ. This CDR3 spans 16 amino acids. Trimming left V 5 bases short and J 7 bases short, with 24 bases between. The CDR3 here is CASSSPNPGQVGEQYF. The DNA for the CDR3 is TGTGCCAGCAGCTCTCCCAACCCGGGACAAGTAGGAGAGCAGTACTTC.

The rearrangement uses TRBV19 and TRBJ1-1; D uncertain. This CDR3 spans 13 amino acids. Germline V gene lookup returns CDR1 LNHDA and CDR2 SQIVND (reference sequence). The V end was cut by 3 bases, the J end by 3 bases, with 8 bases between. Here the CDR3 DNA reads TGTGCCAGTAGTATCCAGTCCTACACTGAAGCTTTCTTT. As protein: CASSIQSYTEAFF. Full variable domain (rest looked up from reference TRBV19 and TRBJ1-1): DGGITQSPKYLFRKEGQNVTLSCEQNLNHDAMYWYRQDPGQGLRLIYYSQIVNDFQKGDIAEGYSVSREKKESFPLTVTSAQKNPTAFYLCASSIQSYTEAFFGQGTRLTVV.

The rearrangement uses TRBV29-1 and TRBJ2-3, with D perhaps TRBD2 (5 bases). CDR3 length: 14 residues. Germline V gene data show CDR1 as SQVTM and CDR2 as ANQGSEA. V lost 3 bases and J lost 4, with 14 bases in between. In DNA, the CDR3 is TGCAGCGTTGAGAAGCAGCCGAGGGCAGATACGCAGTATTTT. It specifies CSVEKQPRADTQYF.

The V and J genes are TRBV9 and TRBJ2-7; tentatively, D is TRBD2 (6 bases). Per germline, CDR1 SGDLS and CDR2 YYNGEE. Between the trimmed V and J ends, which lost 0 bases and 0 bases, there was a span of 10 bases. CDR3 length equals 15 residues. The chain's CDR3 is CASSVASSASYEQYF. DNA of the CDR3: TGTGCCAGCAGCGTAGCGTCTAGCGCCTCCTACGAGCAGTACTTC.

This clone was detected only a few times. The V gene is TRBV7-9, the J gene TRBJ1-2, with TRBD1 identical over 8 bases. Germline trimming cut 5 bases from V and 2 bases from J; bases unmatched to any gene: 10. The CDR3 extends over 16 amino acids. From germline, CDR1 is SEHNR and CDR2 FQNEAQ (reference sequence). The CDR3 nucleotides read TGTGCCAGCAGCGGCCTCAGGGGGCGAGAAAACTATGGCTACACCTTC. This codes for CASSGLRGRENYGYTF.

The CDR3 bases are TGTGCCAGCAGCGTGGGACAGGGGAACACTGAAGCTTTCTTT. It yields the protein CASSVGQGNTEAFF. The rearrangement uses TRBV5-6 and TRBJ1-1, with 9 bases fitting TRBD1. The germline CDR1 and CDR2 sequences are SGHDT and YYEEEE. The CDR3 sequence is 14 residues long. V shed 4 bases and J 1 base; nucleotides not matched to a gene: 2.

The genes are TRBV5-5 and TRBJ1-4; TRBD1 is a possible D gene (5 bases). The CDR3 sequence is 13 residues long. Germline V lookup: CDR1 SGHKS, CDR2 YYEKEE (reference sequence). The V end lost 0 bases, the J end lost 6 bases, and 6 bases lay between the germline ends. The CDR3 nucleotides read TGTGCCAGCAGCTTGGGAGGGGATGAAAAACTGTTTTTT. Translation: CASSLGGDEKLFF.